This T cell receptor beta chain is from a study of OX40 agonist ivuxolimab in advanced cancers. The method was immunoSEQ multiplex PCR; TCRdb's version includes in-frame clones alone and lacks a portion of them. The sample lists 100,000 or so clones, about 92% seen once, with 3% to 3.5% in the top ten. Worth noting for this clone: A much bigger clone sits one base away, suggesting this may be a read error. Distinct nucleotide sequences in the sample also encode this CDR3.

Germline CDR1 reads SGDLS; CDR2 reads YYNGEE. The CDR3 extends over 12 amino acids. Deletions cut 0 bases from V and 5 bases from J, with 5 bases between. The material sequenced was CD4+ or CD8+ T cells sorted from blood, taken in a trial of the OX40 agonist ivuxolimab. This chain joins TRBV9 and TRBJ1-1, with D hard to call. This TCR was sampled from an adult with an advanced solid tumor such as melanoma, head and neck, liver or kidney cancer. The CDR3 spells CASSVGGTEAFF. The CDR3 DNA reads as TGTGCCAGCAGCGTAGGCGGGACTGAAGCTTTCTTT. The variable domain in full, completed from reference TRBV9 and TRBJ1-1, reads DSGVTQTPKHLITATGQRVTLRCSPRSGDLSVYWYQQSLDQGLQFLIQYYNGEERAKGNILERFSAQQFPDLHSELNLSSLELGDSALYFCASSVGGTEAFFGQGTRLTVV.